The rows below give T cell receptor beta chains drawn from one sample of a study of OX40 agonist ivuxolimab in advanced cancers. Produced via immunoSEQ multiplex PCR; TCRdb's table is partial and in-frame only. The table shows 35,000 to 40,000 clones, with 82% occurring only once. Source: CD4+ or CD8+ T cells sorted from blood, taken in a trial of the OX40 agonist ivuxolimab. These receptors all come from an adult with an advanced solid tumor such as melanoma, head and neck, liver or kidney cancer. CDR3s include the opening cysteine and the closing phenylalanine or tryptophan. The order of the fields is J gene, clone size, D gene, V gene, CDR3 protein, CDR3 DNA. The D gene is left open where the match is weak. Only part of the rows carry a size: once, few, many, or a class if the clone is expanded.

TRBJ2-1,.,.,TRBV5-4,CASSLTGHYNEQFF,TGTGCCAGCAGCCTCACGGGACATTACAATGAGCAGTTCTTC
TRBJ2-2,.,.,TRBV4-2,CASSQVGGVGELFF,TGTGCCAGCAGCCAAGTCGGGGGAGTCGGGGAGCTGTTTTTT
TRBJ1-6,.,.,TRBV6-5,CASSYVGDSPLHF,TGTGCCAGCAGTTACGTGGGGGACTCACCCCTCCACTTT
TRBJ1-1,.,.,TRBV19,CASRSGAGGDTEAFF,TGTGCCAGTAGAAGTGGGGCCGGGGGGGACACTGAAGCTTTCTTT
TRBJ2-5,few,.,TRBV29-1,CSALSGSVGETQYF,TGCAGCGCATTGTCTGGGTCGGTAGGGGAGACCCAGTACTTC
TRBJ1-2,.,.,TRBV6-6,CASSYSKGRARGYTF,TGTGCCAGCAGTTACTCGAAAGGCAGGGCACGTGGCTACACCTTC
TRBJ2-7,.,.,TRBV11-2,CASSFDPGPRIYEQYF,TGTGCCAGCAGCTTTGACCCCGGGCCCAGAATATACGAGCAGTACTTC
TRBJ2-3,.,.,TRBV30,CAWKTAATDTQYF,TGTGCCTGGAAGACAGCGGCCACAGATACGCAGTATTTT
TRBJ2-5,.,TRBD1,TRBV6-5,CASRWLQGSGTQYF,TGTGCCAGCAGATGGCTACAGGGGTCCGGGACCCAGTACTTC
TRBJ2-1,.,.,TRBV9,CASSVVGGHNEQFF,TGTGCCAGCAGCGTAGTCGGGGGGCACAATGAGCAGTTCTTC
TRBJ2-7,.,.,TRBV23-1,CASSQRRSPHEQYF,TGCGCCAGCAGTCAAAGGCGGTCTCCGCACGAGCAGTACTTC
TRBJ1-2,.,.,TRBV29-1,CSVVADPRSNYGYTF,TGCAGCGTTGTTGCGGACCCCAGGTCGAACTATGGCTACACCTTC
TRBJ2-1,.,TRBD2,TRBV27,CASSSQAGTREQFF,TGTGCCAGCAGTTCACAAGCGGGGACTCGTGAGCAGTTCTTC
TRBJ2-1,once,.,TRBV7-3,CASSLDPSSYNEQFF,TGTGCCAGCAGCTTAGACCCGAGCTCCTACAATGAGCAGTTCTTC
TRBJ1-2,.,.,TRBV7-2,CASSLVTRYGYTF,TGTGCCAGCAGCTTAGTTACTCGCTATGGCTACACCTTC
TRBJ1-4,.,.,TRBV4-2,CASSLNTVVGAQEKLFF,TGTGCCAGCAGCCTCAATACGGTGGTCGGGGCTCAGGAAAAACTGTTTTTT
TRBJ1-1,few,.,TRBV5-4,CASSHRNTEAFF,TGTGCCAGCAGCCACAGGAACACTGAAGCTTTCTTT
TRBJ2-5,.,TRBD1,TRBV7-2,CASSPSGTEETQYF,TGTGCCAGCAGCCCTTCCGGGACAGAAGAGACCCAGTACTTC
TRBJ2-7,once,.,TRBV19,CASSIGRSYEQYF,TGTGCCAGTAGTATCGGCCGTTCCTACGAGCAGTACTTC
TRBJ2-5,.,.,TRBV19,CASRIQETQYF,TGTGCCAGTAGGATACAAGAGACCCAGTACTTC
TRBJ1-5,.,TRBD1,TRBV6-6,CASSSSDRVYPQHF,TGTGCCAGCAGTTCCTCGGACAGGGTATACCCCCAGCATTTT
TRBJ1-2,once,TRBD1,TRBV5-1,CASSRATGGDGYTF,TGCGCCAGCAGCAGAGCGACAGGGGGCGATGGCTACACCTTC
TRBJ2-7,.,TRBD1,TRBV30,CAWSDRGYEQYF,TGTGCCTGGAGTGACAGGGGCTACGAGCAGTACTTC
TRBJ1-1,once,.,TRBV9,CASSVDSQGPGTEAFF,TGTGCCAGCAGCGTAGACAGTCAGGGGCCGGGCACTGAAGCTTTCTTT
TRBJ2-7,.,.,TRBV5-4,CASSLGRRAGGGYEQYF,TGTGCCAGCAGCTTGGGGAGGCGGGCTGGGGGCGGGTACGAGCAGTACTTC
TRBJ1-2,.,.,TRBV29-1,CSVDQGNYGYTF,TGCAGCGTTGACCAGGGAAACTATGGCTACACCTTC
TRBJ1-3,.,.,TRBV5-1,CASSLDGSSGNTIYF,TGCGCCAGCAGCTTGGACGGGTCCTCTGGAAACACCATATATTTT
TRBJ1-2,.,.,TRBV6-5,CASSDPNSYGYTF,TGTGCCAGCAGCGATCCCAACAGCTATGGCTACACCTTC
TRBJ1-6,.,.,TRBV29-1,CSVGDGEYNSPLHF,TGCAGCGTTGGGGATGGGGAGTATAATTCACCCCTCCACTTT
TRBJ2-2,few,.,TRBV5-6,CASAEQGAAGELFF,TGTGCCAGCGCCGAACAGGGCGCGGCCGGGGAGCTGTTTTTT
TRBJ2-2,.,.,TRBV7-2,CASRAPGTRTGELFF,TGTGCCAGCAGAGCCCCAGGGACGCGGACCGGGGAGCTGTTTTTT
TRBJ1-6,.,TRBD1,TRBV4-3,CASSQGQTYNSPLHF,TGCGCCAGCAGCCAGGGACAGACTTATAATTCACCCCTCCACTTT
TRBJ1-6,.,TRBD1,TRBV7-2,CASRPPGQLNSPLHF,TGTGCCAGCAGGCCGCCGGGACAGTTAAATTCACCCCTCCACTTT
TRBJ1-1,.,.,TRBV19,CASSMNRDTEAFF,TGTGCCAGTAGTATGAACCGAGACACTGAAGCTTTCTTT